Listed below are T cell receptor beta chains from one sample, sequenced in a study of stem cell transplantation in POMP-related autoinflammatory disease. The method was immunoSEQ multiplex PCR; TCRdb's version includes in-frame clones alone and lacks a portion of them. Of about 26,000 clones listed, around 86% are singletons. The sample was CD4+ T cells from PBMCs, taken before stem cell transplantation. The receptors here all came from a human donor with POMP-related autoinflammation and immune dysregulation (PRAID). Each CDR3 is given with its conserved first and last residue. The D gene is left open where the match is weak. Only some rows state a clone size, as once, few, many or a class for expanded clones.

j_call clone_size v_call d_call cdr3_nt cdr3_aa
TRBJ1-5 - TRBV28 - TGTGCCAGCAAGCCCTCCAATCAGCCCCAGCATTTT CASKPSNQPQHF
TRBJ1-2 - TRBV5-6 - TGTGCCAGCAGCTCGGTAGGGCGCAATGGCTACACCTTC CASSSVGRNGYTF
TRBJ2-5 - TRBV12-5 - TGTGCTAGTGGTTTGGTAGGGGGAATTGAAGAGACCCAGTACTTC CASGLVGGIEETQYF
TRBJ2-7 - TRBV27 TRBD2 TGTGCCACCAGCCTCCGACTAGCGGGAGGGTTCCCCTACGAGCAGTACTTC CATSLRLAGGFPYEQYF
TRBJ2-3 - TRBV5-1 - TGCGCCAGCAGCCTAGGACCAGCGCCAGATACGCAGTATTTT CASSLGPAPDTQYF
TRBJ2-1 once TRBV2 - TGTGCCAGCAGTGAACTGACCATAACCCCAGAGAATGAGCAGTTCTTC CASSELTITPENEQFF
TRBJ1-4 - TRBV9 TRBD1 TGCGCCAGCAGCGTAGGGACAGCAACTAATGAAAAACTGTTTTTT CASSVGTATNEKLFF
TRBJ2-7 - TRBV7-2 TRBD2 TGTGCCAGCAGCTTAGCCGGGACTAGCAGCTACGAGCAGTACTTC CASSLAGTSSYEQYF
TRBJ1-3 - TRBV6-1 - TGTGCCAGCAGTGAACACTTAGGTGGAAACACCATATATTTT CASSEHLGGNTIYF
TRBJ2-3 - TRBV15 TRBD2 TGTGCCACCAGCAGAGATAGGGGCGGGGGAGTTGGAAATACGCAGTATTTT CATSRDRGGGVGNTQYF
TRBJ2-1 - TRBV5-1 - TGCGCCAGCAGCTTGGCGGGTTTTGAGCAGTTCTTC CASSLAGFEQFF
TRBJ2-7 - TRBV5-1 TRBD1 TGCGCCAGCAGCTTGGGTTGGGTGAGCCGGGACAGGGTCACCTACGAGCAGTACTTC CASSLGWVSRDRVTYEQYF
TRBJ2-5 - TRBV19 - TGTGCCAGTAGTGCTAACCTGGGGGGGCTACGGGAGACCCAGTACTTC CASSANLGGLRETQYF
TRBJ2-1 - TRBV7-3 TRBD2 TGTGCCAGCAGCCCAAGCGGGAGAACATACAATGAGCAGTTCTTC CASSPSGRTYNEQFF
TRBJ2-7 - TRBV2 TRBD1 TGTGCCAGCAGTAGCCGGGACAGCCGTTTTGGCGAGCAGTACTTC CASSSRDSRFGEQYF
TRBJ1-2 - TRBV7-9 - TGTGCCAGCAGCTTATTCGACAGGACTAACTATGGCTACACCTTC CASSLFDRTNYGYTF
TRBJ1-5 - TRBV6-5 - TGTGCCAGCAGTTTGGGTTACGGCAATCAGCCCCAGCATTTT CASSLGYGNQPQHF
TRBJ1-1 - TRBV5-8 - TGTGCCAGCAGCCAAGAACCCGACAGTATAGTGCCTGAAGCTTTCTTT CASSQEPDSIVPEAFF
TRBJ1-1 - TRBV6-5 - TGTGCCAGCAGCTCCCAAACAGGATTGAACACTGAAGCTTTCTTT CASSSQTGLNTEAFF
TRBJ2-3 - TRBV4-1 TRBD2 TGCGCCAGCAGCCAAGAGCCTAGCGGGGGGGCCGGTACGCAGTATTTT CASSQEPSGGAGTQYF
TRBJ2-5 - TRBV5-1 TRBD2 TGCGCCAGCAGCTTCCCGCTAGCGGGGGACCAAGAGACCCAGTACTTC CASSFPLAGDQETQYF
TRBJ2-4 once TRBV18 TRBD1 TGTGCCAGCTCAACAGGGGGCCTAGCCAAAAACATTCAGTACTTC CASSTGGLAKNIQYF
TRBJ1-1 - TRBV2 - TGTGCCAGCATGGGAAAGGAAGGATTTAGCACTGAAGCTTTCTTT CASMGKEGFSTEAFF
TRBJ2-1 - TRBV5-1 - TGCGCCAGCAGCCCGGCCCCGATAGTGGGGCACAATGAGCAGTTCTTC CASSPAPIVGHNEQFF
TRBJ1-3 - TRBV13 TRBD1 TGTGCCAGCAGCTTACAGGGGGAACCTGGAAACACCATATATTTT CASSLQGEPGNTIYF
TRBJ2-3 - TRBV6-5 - TGTGCCAGCAGTTACTCGAATATCAATAGGGGTGCGCAGTATTTT CASSYSNINRGAQYF
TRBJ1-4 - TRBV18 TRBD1 TGTGCCAGCTCACCCCGTCTCCAGACAGGGGAGGCTGAAAAACTGTTTTTT CASSPRLQTGEAEKLFF
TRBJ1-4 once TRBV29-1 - TGCAGCGTTGTGGACAGCTACCCTGAAAAACTGTTTTTT CSVVDSYPEKLFF
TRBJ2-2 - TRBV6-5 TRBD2 TGTGCCAGCAGTTACCCCGGGGGGGGCACCGGGGAGCTGTTTTTT CASSYPGGGTGELFF
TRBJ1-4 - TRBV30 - TGTGCCTGTCAGTGTGCTTTCGGGCTAGGGAATGAAAAACTGTTTTTT CACQCAFGLGNEKLFF
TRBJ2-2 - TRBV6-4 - TGTGCCAGCTCCCCCGGGGTGGGCACCGGGGAGCTGTTTTTT CASSPGVGTGELFF